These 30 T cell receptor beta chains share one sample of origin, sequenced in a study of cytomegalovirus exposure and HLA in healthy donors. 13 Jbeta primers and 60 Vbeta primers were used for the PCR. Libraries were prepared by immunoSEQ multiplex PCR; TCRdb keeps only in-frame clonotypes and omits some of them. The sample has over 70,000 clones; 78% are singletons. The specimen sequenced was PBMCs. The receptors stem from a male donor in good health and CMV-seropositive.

This CDR3 is CASSYRGGEQYF. In nucleotides, the CDR3 is TGTGCCAGTAGTTACAGGGGTGGAGAGCAGTACTTC. The V gene is TRBV19, the J gene TRBJ2-7, with TRBD1 identical over 7 bases. Germline trimming cut 5 bases from V and 7 bases from J; bases unmatched to any gene: 5. CDR1 is LNHDA, CDR2 SQIVND, per germline (reference sequence). This CDR3 is 12 amino acids long.

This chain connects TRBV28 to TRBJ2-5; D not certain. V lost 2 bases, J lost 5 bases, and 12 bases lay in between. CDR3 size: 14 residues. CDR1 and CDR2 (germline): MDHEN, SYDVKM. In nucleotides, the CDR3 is TGTGCCAGCAGTTTAGGTTCATGGCAGGAGACCCAGTACTTC. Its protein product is CASSLGSWQETQYF. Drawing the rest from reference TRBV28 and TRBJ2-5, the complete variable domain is DVKVTQSSRYLVKRTGEKVFLECVQDMDHENMFWYRQDPGLGLRLIYFSYDVKMKEKGDIPEGYSVSREKKERFSLILESASTNQTSMYLCASSLGSWQETQYFGPGTRLLVL.

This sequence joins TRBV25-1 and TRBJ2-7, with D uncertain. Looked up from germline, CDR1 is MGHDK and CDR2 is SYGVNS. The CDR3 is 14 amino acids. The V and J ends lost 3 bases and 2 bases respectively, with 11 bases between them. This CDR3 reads CASSDSPPPYEQYF. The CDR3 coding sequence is TGTGCCAGCAGTGATTCCCCTCCCCCCTACGAGCAGTACTTC.

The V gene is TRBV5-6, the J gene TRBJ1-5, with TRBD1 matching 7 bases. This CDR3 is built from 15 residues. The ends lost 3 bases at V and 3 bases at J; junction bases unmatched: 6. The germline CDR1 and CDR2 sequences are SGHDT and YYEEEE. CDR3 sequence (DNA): TGTGCCAGCAGCTGGATGGGACAGAACAATCAGCCCCAGCATTTT. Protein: CASSWMGQNNQPQHF.

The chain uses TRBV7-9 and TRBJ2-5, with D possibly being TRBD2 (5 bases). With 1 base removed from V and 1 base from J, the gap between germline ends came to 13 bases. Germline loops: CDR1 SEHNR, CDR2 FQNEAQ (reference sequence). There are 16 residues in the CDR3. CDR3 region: CASSLVPGNIQETQYF. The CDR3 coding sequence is TGTGCCAGCAGCTTAGTCCCCGGGAACATCCAAGAGACCCAGTACTTC. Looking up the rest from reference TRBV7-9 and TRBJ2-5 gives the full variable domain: DTGVSQNPRHKITKRGQNVTFRCDPISEHNRLYWYRQTLGQGPEFLTYFQNEAQLEKSRLLSDRFSAERPKGSFSTLEIQRTEQGDSAMYLCASSLVPGNIQETQYFGPGTRLLVL.

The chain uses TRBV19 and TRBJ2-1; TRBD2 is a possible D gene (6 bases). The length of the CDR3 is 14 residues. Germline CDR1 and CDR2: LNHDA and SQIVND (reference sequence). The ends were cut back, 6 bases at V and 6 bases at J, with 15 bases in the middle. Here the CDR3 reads CASRDYSRFNEQFF. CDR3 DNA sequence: TGTGCCAGTAGGGACTATTCGAGATTCAATGAGCAGTTCTTC.

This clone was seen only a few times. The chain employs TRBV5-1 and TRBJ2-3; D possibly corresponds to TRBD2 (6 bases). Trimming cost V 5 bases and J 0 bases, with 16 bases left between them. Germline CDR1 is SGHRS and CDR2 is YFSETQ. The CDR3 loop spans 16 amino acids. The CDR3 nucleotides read TGCGCCAGCAGTAACATAGGGGACTTAAGCACAGATACGCAGTATTTT. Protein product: CASSNIGDLSTDTQYF.

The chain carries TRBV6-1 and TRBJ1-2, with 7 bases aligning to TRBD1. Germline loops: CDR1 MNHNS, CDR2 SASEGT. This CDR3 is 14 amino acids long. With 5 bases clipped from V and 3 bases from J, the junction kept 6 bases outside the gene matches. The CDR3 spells CASSFHRGDYGYTF. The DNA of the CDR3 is TGTGCCAGCAGTTTTCACAGGGGTGACTATGGCTACACCTTC.

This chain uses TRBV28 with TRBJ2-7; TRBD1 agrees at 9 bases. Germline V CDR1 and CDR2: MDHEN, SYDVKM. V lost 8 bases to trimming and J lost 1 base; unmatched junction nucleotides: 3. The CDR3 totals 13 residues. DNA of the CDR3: TGTGCCAGCCGACAGGGGGGTTCCTACGAGCAGTACTTC. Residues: CASRQGGSYEQYF.

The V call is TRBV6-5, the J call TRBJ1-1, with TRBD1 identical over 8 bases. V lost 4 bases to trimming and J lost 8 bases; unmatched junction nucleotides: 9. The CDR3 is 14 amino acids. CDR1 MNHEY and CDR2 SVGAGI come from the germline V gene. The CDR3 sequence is CASSFFGDRLEAFF. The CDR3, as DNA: TGTGCCAGCAGTTTTTTTGGGGACAGGCTGGAAGCTTTCTTT.

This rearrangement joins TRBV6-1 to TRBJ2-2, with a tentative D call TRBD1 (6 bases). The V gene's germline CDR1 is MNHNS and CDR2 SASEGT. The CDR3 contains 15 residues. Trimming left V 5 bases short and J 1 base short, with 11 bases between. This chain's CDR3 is CASSIRQVNTGELFF. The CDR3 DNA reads TGTGCCAGCAGTATTCGACAGGTGAACACCGGGGAGCTGTTTTTT.

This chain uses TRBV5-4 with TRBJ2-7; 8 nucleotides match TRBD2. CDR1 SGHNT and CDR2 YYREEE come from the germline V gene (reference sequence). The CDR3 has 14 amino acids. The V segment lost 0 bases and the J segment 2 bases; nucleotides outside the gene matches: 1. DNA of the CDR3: TGTGCCAGCAGCTTGGCGGGGGGGACCTACGAGCAGTACTTC. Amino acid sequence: CASSLAGGTYEQYF.

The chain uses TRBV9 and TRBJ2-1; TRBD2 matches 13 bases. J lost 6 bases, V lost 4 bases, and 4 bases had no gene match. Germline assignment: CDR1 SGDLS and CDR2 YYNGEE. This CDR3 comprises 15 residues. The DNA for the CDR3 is TGTGCCAGCAGCTCGGGACTAGCGGGACTCAATGAGCAGTTCTTC. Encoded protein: CASSSGLAGLNEQFF.

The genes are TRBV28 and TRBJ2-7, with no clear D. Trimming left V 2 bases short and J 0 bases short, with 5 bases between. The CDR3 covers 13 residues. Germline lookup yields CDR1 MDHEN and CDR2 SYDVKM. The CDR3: CASSLTASYEQYF. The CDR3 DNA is TGTGCCAGCAGTTTAACAGCCTCCTACGAGCAGTACTTC.

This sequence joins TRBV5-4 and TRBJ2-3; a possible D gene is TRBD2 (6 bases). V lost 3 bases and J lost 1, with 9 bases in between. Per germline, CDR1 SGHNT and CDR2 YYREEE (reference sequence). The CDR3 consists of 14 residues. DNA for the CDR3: TGTGCCAGCAGCTCGGGACTTCGCACAGATACGCAGTATTTT. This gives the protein CASSSGLRTDTQYF.

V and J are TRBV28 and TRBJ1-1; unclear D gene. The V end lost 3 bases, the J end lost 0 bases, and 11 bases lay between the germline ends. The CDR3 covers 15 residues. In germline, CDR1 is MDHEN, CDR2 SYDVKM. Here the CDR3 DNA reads TGTGCCAGCAGTTTTGGTACAACAGTGAACACTGAAGCTTTCTTT. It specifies CASSFGTTVNTEAFF.

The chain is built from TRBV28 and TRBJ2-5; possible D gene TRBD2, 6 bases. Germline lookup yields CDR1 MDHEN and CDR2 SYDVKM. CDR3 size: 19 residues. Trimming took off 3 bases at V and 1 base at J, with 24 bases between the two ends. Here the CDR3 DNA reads TGTGCCAGCAGTTTGGCCGTGGGCGGGACTCTACTTTTCCAAGAGACCCAGTACTTC. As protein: CASSLAVGGTLLFQETQYF.

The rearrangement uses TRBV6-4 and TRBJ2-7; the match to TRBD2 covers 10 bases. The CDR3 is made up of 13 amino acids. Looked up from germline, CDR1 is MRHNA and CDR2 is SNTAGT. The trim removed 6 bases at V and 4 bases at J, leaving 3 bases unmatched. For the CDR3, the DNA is TGTGCCAGCAGCCGACTAGCGGGTTACGAGCAGTACTTC. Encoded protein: CASSRLAGYEQYF.

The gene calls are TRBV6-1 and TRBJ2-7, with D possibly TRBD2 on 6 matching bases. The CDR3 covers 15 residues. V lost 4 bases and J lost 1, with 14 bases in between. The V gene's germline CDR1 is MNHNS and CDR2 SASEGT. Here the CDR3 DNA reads TGTGCCAGCAGTGGGGTGTTAGCGGCATCCTACGAGCAGTACTTC. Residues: CASSGVLAASYEQYF.

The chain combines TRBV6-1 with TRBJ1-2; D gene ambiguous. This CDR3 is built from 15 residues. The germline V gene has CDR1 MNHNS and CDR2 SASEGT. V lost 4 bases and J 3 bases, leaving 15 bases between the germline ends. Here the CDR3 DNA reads TGTGCCAGCAGTGGTCGACGGACTAGGGACTATGGCTACACCTTC. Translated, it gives CASSGRRTRDYGYTF.

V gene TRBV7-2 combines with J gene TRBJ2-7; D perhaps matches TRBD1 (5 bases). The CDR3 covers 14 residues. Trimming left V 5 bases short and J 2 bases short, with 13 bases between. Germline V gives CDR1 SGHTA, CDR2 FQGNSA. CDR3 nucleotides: TGTGCCAGCAGCCACCCTCAGGGTACCTACGAGCAGTACTTC. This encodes CASSHPQGTYEQYF.

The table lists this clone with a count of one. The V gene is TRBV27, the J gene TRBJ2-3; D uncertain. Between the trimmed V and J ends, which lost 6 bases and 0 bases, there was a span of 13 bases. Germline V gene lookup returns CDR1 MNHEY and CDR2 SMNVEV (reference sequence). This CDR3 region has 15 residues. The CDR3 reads CASRAVRVSTDTQYF. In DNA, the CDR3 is TGTGCCAGCAGGGCGGTACGGGTTAGCACAGATACGCAGTATTTT.

The CDR3 region is CASSPTSGKKYYEQYF. In nucleotides, the CDR3 is TGCGCCAGCAGCCCCACTAGCGGTAAGAAATACTACGAGCAGTACTTC. J is TRBJ2-7 and V is TRBV5-1, with 8 bases identical to TRBD2. The trim removed 4 bases at V and 3 bases at J, leaving 12 bases unmatched. Germline CDR1 reads SGHRS; CDR2 reads YFSETQ. The CDR3 runs to 16 residues.

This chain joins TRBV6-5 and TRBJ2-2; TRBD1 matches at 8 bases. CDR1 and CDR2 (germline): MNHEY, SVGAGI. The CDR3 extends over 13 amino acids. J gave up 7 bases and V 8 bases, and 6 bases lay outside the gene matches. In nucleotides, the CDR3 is TGTGCCAGCGGCAGGGGGCAAGGCGGGGAGCTGTTTTTT. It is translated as CASGRGQGGELFF.

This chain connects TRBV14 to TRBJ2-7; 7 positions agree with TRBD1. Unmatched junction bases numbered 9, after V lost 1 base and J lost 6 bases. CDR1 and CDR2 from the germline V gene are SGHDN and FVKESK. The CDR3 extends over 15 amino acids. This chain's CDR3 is CASSQVGDRASEQYF. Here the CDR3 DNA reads TGTGCCAGCAGCCAAGTGGGAGACAGGGCCAGCGAGCAGTACTTC.

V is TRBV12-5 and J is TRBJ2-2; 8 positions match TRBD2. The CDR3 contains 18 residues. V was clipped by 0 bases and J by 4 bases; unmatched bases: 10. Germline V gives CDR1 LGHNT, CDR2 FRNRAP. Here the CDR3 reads CASGLVLGRGAGTGELFF. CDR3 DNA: TGTGCTAGTGGTTTGGTACTCGGGAGGGGCGCGGGCACCGGGGAGCTGTTTTTT. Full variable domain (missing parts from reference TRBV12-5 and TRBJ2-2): DARVTQTPRHKVTEMGQEVTMRCQPILGHNTVFWYRQTMMQGLELLAYFRNRAPLDDSGMPKDRFSAEMPDATLATLKIQPSEPRDSAVYFCASGLVLGRGAGTGELFFGEGSRLTVL.

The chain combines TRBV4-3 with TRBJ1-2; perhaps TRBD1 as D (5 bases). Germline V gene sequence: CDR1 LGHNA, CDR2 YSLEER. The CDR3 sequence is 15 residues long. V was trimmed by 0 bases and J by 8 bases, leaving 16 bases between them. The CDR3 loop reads CASSQESQGALGYTF. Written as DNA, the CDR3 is TGCGCCAGCAGCCAAGAGAGCCAGGGCGCTTTGGGCTACACCTTC.

Written as DNA, the CDR3 is TGTGCCAGCAGCATGATGGGGGCAAGATGGGGCACTGAAGCTTTCTTT. This gives the protein CASSMMGARWGTEAFF. This chain connects TRBV27 to TRBJ1-1; a possible D gene is TRBD1 (6 bases). This CDR3 has 16 amino acids. CDR1 is MNHEY and CDR2 is SMNVEV in the germline V gene (reference sequence). With 6 bases removed from V and 4 bases from J, the gap between germline ends came to 21 bases.

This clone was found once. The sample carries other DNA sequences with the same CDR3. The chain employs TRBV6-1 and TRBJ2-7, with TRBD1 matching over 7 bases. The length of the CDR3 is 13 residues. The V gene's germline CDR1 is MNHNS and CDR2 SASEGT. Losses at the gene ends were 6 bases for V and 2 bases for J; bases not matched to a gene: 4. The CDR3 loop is CASRRTGAYEQYF. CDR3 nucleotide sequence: TGTGCCAGCAGGAGGACAGGAGCCTACGAGCAGTACTTC.

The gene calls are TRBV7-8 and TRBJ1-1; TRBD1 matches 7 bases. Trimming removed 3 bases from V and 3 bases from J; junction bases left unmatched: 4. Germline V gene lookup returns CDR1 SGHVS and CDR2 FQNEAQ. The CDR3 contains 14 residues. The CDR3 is CASSFTGEHTEAFF. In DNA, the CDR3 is TGTGCCAGCAGCTTTACAGGGGAGCACACTGAAGCTTTCTTT.